The 18 T cell receptor beta chains reported below all come from one sample, sequenced in a study of cytomegalovirus exposure and HLA in healthy donors. PCR involved 60 Vbeta and 13 Jbeta primers. This table comes from immunoSEQ multiplex PCR, and its TCRdb copy is limited to in-frame clones, with some not included. The data show over 150,000 clones, around 69% seen once. Sequences were obtained from PBMCs. All receptors come from a man in his 60s in good health and CMV-seronegative.

This clone was recorded a few times. This chain uses TRBV7-9 with TRBJ2-1; no clear D gene. Trimming stripped 6 bases from V and 16 bases from J, with 19 bases between. Per the germline V gene, CDR1 is SEHNR and CDR2 is FQNEAQ (reference sequence). CDR3 size: 12 residues. In DNA, the CDR3 is TGTGCCAGCAGACACCCCGTTGGGCCCGATTTCTTC. It codes for CASRHPVGPDFF.

The chain joins TRBV21-1 to TRBJ1-5; the DNA was not used to check the table's D call, TRBD1. TRBV21-1 is designated a pseudogene. This CDR3 region has 14 residues. CDR3 DNA sequence: TGTGCCAGCCTGACAGGTTGGAGCAATCAGCCCCAGCATTTT. Encoded protein: CASLTGWSNQPQHF.

The genes are TRBV9 and TRBJ2-7, with D hard to call. In germline, CDR1 is SGDLS, CDR2 YYNGEE. The V end was cut by 4 bases, the J end by 0 bases, with 8 bases between. This CDR3 contains 13 residues. The DNA of the CDR3 is TGTGCCAGCAGCCGCCAGGCCTCCTACGAGCAGTACTTC. It codes for CASSRQASYEQYF.

Worth noting for this clone: At the DNA level, this CDR3 is encoded by other sequences in the same sample as well. The rearrangement links TRBV11-3 to TRBJ1-3; D is perhaps TRBD1 (6 bases). Germline CDR1 SGHNT, CDR2 YENEEA. The V end lost 6 bases, the J end lost 4 bases, and 16 bases lay between the germline ends. CDR3 size: 15 residues. The CDR3 coding sequence is TGTGCCAGCAGTCACGGGGGGCCCCCCGGAAACACCATATATTTT. It codes for CASSHGGPPGNTIYF.

The J gene is TRBJ1-2, the V gene TRBV5-1; the D gene is possibly TRBD1 (6 bases). The V end was cut by 0 bases, the J end by 4 bases, with 10 bases between. Germline assignment: CDR1 SGHRS and CDR2 YFSETQ. The CDR3 is 14 amino acids. The CDR3 region has the DNA TGCGCCAGCAGCTTGGCCCTACAGGGCTATGGCTACACCTTC. It is translated as CASSLALQGYGYTF.

The chain employs TRBV6-6 and TRBJ1-2, with unresolved D. CDR3 length: 14 residues. Trimming left V 3 bases short and J 8 bases short, with 16 bases between. Germline lookup yields CDR1 MNHNY and CDR2 SVGAGI (reference sequence). CDR3 nucleotides: TGTGCCAGCAGTTATAATCCCGGGAGCGGCGGCTACACCTTC. Amino acids: CASSYNPGSGGYTF.

The chain employs TRBV6-4 and TRBJ2-2; D might be TRBD2 (6 bases). This CDR3 region has 14 residues. V lost 5 bases and J 5 bases, leaving 12 bases between the germline ends. CDR1 is MRHNA, CDR2 SNTAGT, per germline. The CDR3 reads CASSWDSETGELFF. DNA for the CDR3: TGTGCCAGCAGTTGGGACTCCGAAACCGGGGAGCTGTTTTTT.

This rearrangement joins TRBV2 to TRBJ1-2, with 8 bases matching TRBD1. V was pared by 7 bases and J by 4 bases, with 17 bases of the junction left unmatched. Germline CDR1 is SNHLY and CDR2 is FYNNEI. The length of the CDR3 is 17 residues. The CDR3 loop is CASTSTGVSSLFYGYTF. The CDR3 DNA reads TGTGCCAGCACCTCGACAGGGGTTTCTTCTTTATTCTATGGCTACACCTTC.

As DNA, the CDR3 is TGTGCCAGCAGCGTAAGGTCTAGCGGGGGAAACCAAGAGACCCAGTACTTC. Translating it yields CASSVRSSGGNQETQYF. The rearrangement links TRBV11-2 to TRBJ2-5, with TRBD2 identical over 10 bases. CDR1 is SGHAT, CDR2 FQNNGV, per germline. The CDR3 extends over 17 amino acids. The ends lost 5 bases at V and 0 bases at J; junction bases unmatched: 9.

The chain carries TRBV14 and TRBJ1-2; 8 bases are shared with TRBD1. In germline, CDR1 is SGHDN, CDR2 FVKESK. The CDR3 spans 13 residues. Unmatched junction bases numbered 4, after V lost 4 bases and J lost 6 bases. CDR3 sequence: CASSRLTGDGYTF. The CDR3 DNA reads as TGTGCCAGCAGCCGGCTGACAGGGGATGGCTACACCTTC.

This sequence joins TRBV9 and TRBJ1-2, with D possibly being TRBD1 (6 bases). Trimming removed 4 bases at V and 3 bases at J, with 16 bases between. The V gene's germline CDR1 is SGDLS and CDR2 YYNGEE. The CDR3 has 15 amino acids. CDR3 residues: CASSPGTTTYYGYTF. CDR3 DNA: TGTGCCAGCAGCCCCGGGACAACAACTTACTATGGCTACACCTTC.

The chain uses TRBV7-9 and TRBJ1-6; TRBD1 matches at 7 bases. V lost 1 base and J lost 0; bases outside the gene matches: 3. Germline values: CDR1 SEHNR, CDR2 FQNEAQ (reference sequence). The CDR3 extends over 17 amino acids. The CDR3, as DNA: TGTGCCAGCAGCTTAGTCCGGGACAGCTCCTATAATTCACCCCTCCACTTT. Its translation is CASSLVRDSSYNSPLHF.

The chain links TRBV30 to TRBJ2-2; the D gene is possibly TRBD1 (6 bases). This CDR3 comprises 13 residues. Per the germline V gene, CDR1 is GTSNPN and CDR2 is SVGIG (reference sequence). V was pared by 4 bases and J by 6 bases, with 12 bases between. Written as DNA, the CDR3 is TGTGCCTGGACAACAGGGTTTTCCGGGGAGCTGTTTTTT. This gives the protein CAWTTGFSGELFF.

This clone was observed a single time. This CDR3 reads CASSYALGSGRGRSYEQYF. The CDR3 DNA sequence: TGTGCCAGCAGCTACGCCCTCGGGAGCGGGAGGGGGAGGTCCTACGAGCAGTACTTC. The chain uses TRBV7-8 and TRBJ2-7; 10 bases match TRBD2. V lost 4 bases to trimming and J lost 1 base; unmatched junction nucleotides: 16. The length of the CDR3 is 19 residues. CDR1 SGHVS and CDR2 FQNEAQ come from the germline V gene.

CDR3 nucleotides: TGTGCCAGCAGCCCTGACAGGGGGCAGCGGGTCGGGGAGCTGTTTTTT. As protein: CASSPDRGQRVGELFF. This sequence joins TRBV28 and TRBJ2-2; 10 nucleotides agree with TRBD1. Germline trimming cut 6 bases from V and 7 bases from J; bases unmatched to any gene: 11. The CDR3 sequence is 16 residues long. Germline V gene sequence: CDR1 MDHEN, CDR2 SYDVKM.

The V and J genes are TRBV7-8 and TRBJ1-6, with a tentative D call TRBD1 (6 bases). The CDR3 is 18 residues long. CDR1 is SGHVS and CDR2 is FQNEAQ in the germline V gene. The V end was cut by 1 base, the J end by 9 bases, with 22 bases between. CDR3 nucleotide sequence: TGTGCCAGCAGCTTAGTTGGGGGGGGGCCGGGTGTTGGTTCACCCCTCCACTTT. It translates to CASSLVGGGPGVGSPLHF.

The J gene is TRBJ1-2, the V gene TRBV29-1; the match to TRBD1 covers 7 bases. This CDR3 region has 12 residues. Germline CDR1 reads SQVTM; CDR2 reads ANQGSEA. Unmatched junction bases numbered 6, after V lost 3 bases and J lost 8 bases. This chain's CDR3 is CSVEEAGGGYTF. CDR3 nucleotides: TGCAGCGTTGAGGAGGCAGGGGGAGGCTACACCTTC.

This rearrangement joins TRBV30 to TRBJ2-7; perhaps TRBD1 as D (5 bases). Germline V CDR1 and CDR2: GTSNPN, SVGIG (reference sequence). The CDR3 extends over 14 amino acids. Deletions cut 3 bases from V and 1 base from J, with 13 bases between. This CDR3 is CAWRRQPDSYEQYF. The CDR3, as DNA: TGTGCCTGGAGGCGACAGCCCGATTCCTACGAGCAGTACTTC.